The T cell receptor (beta chain) described here comes from a study of blood T cell repertoires in COVID-19. Across the study: Spain, Italy and the United States supplied samples that represented acute and convalescent COVID-19. Nucleic acid was either cDNA or gDNA, and it came from T cells, B-cell-depleted T cells, or PBMCs.

Per the original data handling: Estimation of nucleated cell counts relied on the amplification of reference gene primers. The method was immunoSEQ multiplex PCR; TCRdb's version includes in-frame clones alone and lacks a portion of them. V and J calls plus clone size are reproduced from that table; the DNA served to infer D and trimming. Here the sample spans roughly 72,000 clones, roughly 90% being singletons. Input material: peripheral blood. The source is a human donor in a cohort sampled during active COVID-19.

CDR3 residues: CASSQESWGREKLFF. Written as DNA, the CDR3 is TGCGCCAGCAGCCAAGAGTCCTGGGGGAGGGAAAAACTGTTTTTT. This chain links TRBV4-3 with TRBJ1-4; tentatively, D is TRBD1 (5 bases). Looked up from germline, CDR1 is LGHNA and CDR2 is YSLEER. CDR3 size: 15 residues. V lost 0 bases and J 8 bases, leaving 13 bases between the germline ends.